This is a list of T cell receptor beta chains from one sample in a study of beta chain features in type 1 diabetes. This table comes from immunoSEQ multiplex PCR, and its TCRdb copy is limited to in-frame clones, with some not included. The sample shows 500,000 to 650,000 clones, around 11% of them seen only once. Material for sequencing was naive CD4+ T cells from blood. The receptors shown here come from a man aged 25-40 years with type 1 diabetes. Both conserved end residues are part of each CDR3. A D gene is named only where the DNA matches it firmly. Rows give clone size only sometimes, using once, few, many, or a class for an expanded clone.

few,TRBV7-2,TRBJ1-3,.,CASSALSGDGNTIYF,TGTGCCAGCAGCGCTCTCTCAGGGGACGGAAACACCATATATTTT
few,TRBV7-9,TRBJ2-3,.,CASTPTGTAYNTQYF,TGTGCCAGCACCCCAACCGGGACGGCATACAATACGCAGTATTTT
.,TRBV5-4,TRBJ2-7,.,CASSGLTPGDYEQYF,TGTGCCAGCAGCGGCCTGACCCCAGGGGACTACGAGCAGTACTTC
.,TRBV7-9,TRBJ1-6,.,CASSQGRINNSPLHF,TGTGCCAGCAGCCAGGGACGGATTAATAATTCACCCCTCCACTTT
.,TRBV19,TRBJ2-5,.,CASSIDRDRKETQYF,TGTGCCAGTAGTATAGATCGAGACAGAAAAGAGACCCAGTACTTC
.,TRBV27,TRBJ1-5,.,CASSFGGSGNQPQHF,TGTGCCAGCAGTTTCGGAGGTAGTGGCAATCAGCCCCAGCATTTT
.,TRBV7-2,TRBJ2-5,.,CASSFFTQGRETQYF,TGTGCCAGCAGCTTCTTTACCCAGGGACGGGAGACCCAGTACTTC
.,TRBV27,TRBJ1-6,.,CASSLAQIYNSPLHF,TGTGCCAGCAGTTTAGCACAGATCTATAATTCACCCCTCCACTTT
few,TRBV27,TRBJ1-2,TRBD1,CASSWSGGSYGYTF,TGTGCCAGCAGCTGGTCAGGGGGCTCCTATGGCTACACCTTC
.,TRBV15,TRBJ1-4,TRBD1,CATSRNTGVGEKLFF,TGTGCCACCAGCAGAAATACAGGGGTGGGTGAAAAACTGTTTTTT
few,TRBV7-8,TRBJ1-2,.,CASSPDDGQYYGYTF,TGTGCCAGCAGCCCGGACGACGGACAGTACTATGGCTACACCTTC
.,TRBV2,TRBJ2-7,.,CASRFTGQASYEQYF,TGTGCCAGCAGGTTTACGGGACAAGCCTCCTACGAGCAGTACTTC
.,TRBV30,TRBJ2-7,TRBD1,CAWTRTGDYEQYF,TGTGCCTGGACCCGGACAGGGGACTACGAGCAGTACTTC
.,TRBV10-3,TRBJ2-1,.,CAISESGEQFF,TGTGCCATCAGTGAGTCGGGAGAGCAGTTCTTC
few,TRBV19,TRBJ2-1,.,CASSTSRSFSYNEQFF,TGTGCCAGTAGTACATCTCGGAGTTTCTCCTACAATGAGCAGTTCTTC
few,TRBV14,TRBJ2-3,.,CASSQQGEGTQYF,TGTGCCAGCAGCCAACAGGGGGAGGGTACGCAGTATTTT
few,TRBV2,TRBJ2-2,.,CASSAPEGRLFF,TGTGCCAGCAGTGCTCCGGAGGGGAGGCTGTTTTTT
.,TRBV29-1,TRBJ2-7,TRBD1,CSVEGTGGYEQYF,TGCAGCGTTGAAGGGACAGGGGGCTACGAGCAGTACTTC
few,TRBV18,TRBJ1-1,.,CASSPTYRENTEAFF,TGTGCCAGCTCACCGACTTACAGGGAGAACACTGAAGCTTTCTTT
.,TRBV9,TRBJ2-3,TRBD2,CASSLSGGSTDTQYF,TGTGCCAGCAGTTTATCGGGGGGTAGCACAGATACGCAGTATTTT
.,TRBV7-2,TRBJ1-1,TRBD1,CASGRQGGTEAFF,TGTGCCAGCGGACGACAGGGAGGAACTGAAGCTTTCTTT
few,TRBV2,TRBJ2-7,TRBD2,CASGRDLLISYEQYF,TGTGCCAGCGGGAGGGACCTCCTAATCTCCTACGAGCAGTACTTC
.,TRBV27,TRBJ1-4,.,CASSATRGAEKLFF,TGTGCCAGCAGTGCTACGCGCGGGGCTGAAAAACTGTTTTTT
.,TRBV5-1,TRBJ2-7,.,CASSLADGSYEQYF,TGCGCCAGCAGCTTGGCTGACGGCTCCTACGAGCAGTACTTC
.,TRBV4-2,TRBJ1-5,.,CASSQESKVSNQPQHF,TGTGCCAGCAGCCAAGAGTCAAAGGTTAGCAATCAGCCCCAGCATTTT
few,TRBV9,TRBJ1-6,TRBD1,CASSEDRTSSYNSPLHF,TGTGCCAGCAGCGAGGACAGGACAAGCTCCTATAATTCACCCCTCCACTTT
.,TRBV2,TRBJ2-7,.,CASSENSIEQYF,TGTGCCAGCAGTGAGAATAGCATCGAGCAGTACTTC
few,TRBV25-1,TRBJ2-7,TRBD1,CASTTTGGRHEQYF,TGTGCCAGCACCACGACAGGGGGTCGACACGAGCAGTACTTC
few,TRBV9,TRBJ1-2,TRBD1,CASSKTGGRDGYTF,TGTGCCAGCAGCAAGACAGGGGGCAGAGATGGCTACACCTTC
.,TRBV11-2,TRBJ1-6,.,CASSLVAESLHF,TGTGCCAGCAGCTTAGTGGCCGAGTCCCTCCACTTT
.,TRBV6-6,TRBJ2-7,TRBD1,CASLPGHRGYEQYF,TGTGCCAGCCTACCCGGACACAGGGGCTACGAGCAGTACTTC
.,TRBV7-2,TRBJ2-1,.,CASSPRGLGEQFF,TGTGCCAGCAGCCCTAGGGGTTTGGGTGAGCAGTTCTTC
.,TRBV6-5,TRBJ1-5,.,CASSYGQYNQPQHF,TGTGCCAGCAGTTATGGGCAGTACAATCAGCCCCAGCATTTT
few,TRBV4-3,TRBJ1-6,.,CASSQGRSPLHF,TGCGCCAGCAGCCAAGGACGTTCACCCCTCCACTTT
.,TRBV4-2,TRBJ1-2,TRBD1,CASSQDPFRGTYGYTF,TGTGCCAGCAGCCAAGATCCGTTCAGGGGGACCTATGGCTACACCTTC
.,TRBV11-2,TRBJ2-1,.,CASSLLFDEQFF,TGTGCCAGCAGCTTACTTTTCGATGAGCAGTTCTTC
.,TRBV7-2,TRBJ2-7,TRBD1,CASSLGTGTFYEQYF,TGTGCCAGCAGCTTAGGGACAGGGACTTTTTACGAGCAGTACTTC
.,TRBV7-2,TRBJ2-5,.,CASSSSGETQYF,TGTGCCAGCAGCTCGTCGGGGGAGACCCAGTACTTC
.,TRBV11-2,TRBJ2-1,.,CASSLTPAVQFF,TGTGCCAGCAGCCTTACCCCGGCCGTGCAGTTCTTC
few,TRBV7-2,TRBJ1-2,.,CASSLRGSQSDYGYTF,TGTGCCAGCAGCTTGCGGGGTTCACAGTCGGACTATGGCTACACCTTC
few,TRBV29-1,TRBJ2-1,TRBD2,CSVAGRVGGNEQFF,TGCAGCGTGGCGGGGAGGGTTGGGGGCAATGAGCAGTTCTTC
.,TRBV28,TRBJ2-5,.,CASPGTQYF,TGTGCCAGCCCTGGGACCCAGTACTTC
few,TRBV27,TRBJ1-2,TRBD1,CASSGQGYGYTF,TGTGCCAGCAGTGGACAGGGCTATGGCTACACCTTC
.,TRBV30,TRBJ1-1,.,CAWSVHGGKAFF,TGTGCCTGGAGTGTACATGGGGGAAAAGCTTTCTTT
.,TRBV19,TRBJ1-5,.,CASSRGGQPQHF,TGTGCCAGTAGTAGGGGCGGTCAGCCCCAGCATTTT
few,TRBV7-2,TRBJ2-1,.,CASSLAKTYNEQFF,TGTGCCAGCAGCTTAGCTAAAACCTACAATGAGCAGTTCTTC
.,TRBV9,TRBJ1-2,TRBD1,CASSPQDRINYGYTF,TGTGCCAGCAGCCCCCAGGACAGGATTAACTATGGCTACACCTTC
.,TRBV6-5,TRBJ1-2,.,CASSYFQGLSYGYTF,TGTGCCAGCAGTTATTTTCAGGGTTTGAGCTATGGCTACACCTTC
few,TRBV28,TRBJ2-5,.,CASSLGGVETQYF,TGTGCCAGCAGTTTAGGGGGCGTGGAGACCCAGTACTTC
few,TRBV2,TRBJ1-5,TRBD1,CASTLDRGQPQHF,TGTGCCAGCACCCTAGACAGGGGACAGCCCCAGCATTTT
.,TRBV6-1,TRBJ2-5,TRBD2,CASSEIGLAGVQETQYF,TGTGCCAGCAGTGAAATCGGACTAGCGGGGGTACAAGAGACCCAGTACTTC
.,TRBV6-6,TRBJ2-3,.,CASKFTSTDTQYF,TGTGCCAGCAAATTTACTAGCACAGATACGCAGTATTTT
few,TRBV19,TRBJ2-2,.,CASSIYVGDGELFF,TGTGCCAGTAGTATTTACGTGGGGGACGGGGAGCTGTTTTTT
.,TRBV20-1,TRBJ2-5,.,CSARDRETQYF,TGCAGTGCTAGAGATCGGGAGACCCAGTACTTC
.,TRBV30,TRBJ1-2,.,CAWSAVGRAVYYGYTF,TGTGCCTGGAGTGCTGTAGGCCGAGCTGTATACTATGGCTACACCTTC